Listed here are 18 T cell receptor beta chains from one sample, sequenced in a study of OX40 agonist ivuxolimab in advanced cancers. The data were produced by immunoSEQ multiplex PCR, yet TCRdb's version contains in-frame clones alone and is incomplete. The sample has 55,000 to 75,000 clones; roughly 88% are singletons. The sample was CD4+ or CD8+ T cells sorted from blood, taken in a trial of the OX40 agonist ivuxolimab. These receptors were collected from an adult with an advanced solid tumor such as melanoma, head and neck, liver or kidney cancer.

The chain combines TRBV27 with TRBJ1-6; D is possibly TRBD1 (5 bases). CDR3 size: 15 residues. The germline V and J ends were trimmed by 6 bases and 6 bases, with 15 bases remaining between them. CDR1 is MNHEY, CDR2 SMNVEV, per germline (reference sequence). CDR3 DNA sequence: TGTGCCAGCAGACAATCAGGGCCCGGTAATTCACCCCTCCACTTT. Translating gives CASRQSGPGNSPLHF.

The rearrangement joins TRBV19 to TRBJ1-1; tentatively, D is TRBD1 (5 bases). V was trimmed by 5 bases and J by 1 base, leaving 17 bases between them. CDR3 length: 16 residues. Per the germline V gene, CDR1 is LNHDA and CDR2 is SQIVND (reference sequence). CDR3 DNA: TGTGCCAGTAGTCCCGCCGGGGCGGGGCCGAACACTGAAGCTTTCTTT. It yields the protein CASSPAGAGPNTEAFF.

Turning to this clone: Compared with germline, one end of the junction differs, possibly owing to a read error. The V gene is TRBV10-3, the J gene TRBJ1-2; D call uncertain. There are 12 residues in the CDR3. Germline loops: CDR1 ENHRY, CDR2 SYGVKD. The CDR3 loop reads CASSSPFSSSTF. The CDR3 region has the DNA TGTGCCAGCAGTTCCCCGTTTAGTTCAAGCACCTTC.

This sequence joins TRBV7-6 and TRBJ1-6, with D perhaps matching TRBD1 (5 bases). This CDR3 comprises 16 residues. V was cut by 1 base and J by 0 bases, with 7 bases left in between. CDR1 and CDR2 (germline): SGHVS, FNYEAQ. This CDR3 is CASSLGQSSYNSPLHF. The CDR3, as DNA: TGTGCCAGCAGCTTAGGACAGAGCTCCTATAATTCACCCCTCCACTTT.

This rearrangement joins TRBV5-6 to TRBJ1-2, with unresolved D. Germline loops: CDR1 SGHDT, CDR2 YYEEEE. The CDR3 spans 15 residues. V lost 4 bases and J lost 3, with 16 bases in between. CDR3 coding DNA: TGTGCCAGCAGCCCCTATTGGGCATCCGACTATGGCTACACCTTC. It yields the protein CASSPYWASDYGYTF.

CDR3 sequence: CASSLLALSTDTQYF. The CDR3 nucleotides read TGTGCCAGCAGTTTACTAGCCCTTAGCACAGATACGCAGTATTTT. The chain carries TRBV2 and TRBJ2-3; tentatively, D is TRBD2 (6 bases). V lost 5 bases and J lost 0, with 12 bases in between. CDR3 length: 15 residues. From germline, CDR1 is SNHLY and CDR2 FYNNEI.

The chain combines TRBV4-1 with TRBJ2-5; possible D gene TRBD2, 6 bases. The germline CDR1 and CDR2 sequences are MGHRA and YSYEKL. The CDR3 totals 17 residues. The V gene lost 1 base and the J gene lost 4 bases, with 19 bases spanning the gap. This CDR3 reads CASSQGTGDLRGETQYF. The CDR3, as DNA: TGCGCCAGCAGCCAAGGGACGGGGGACTTGAGGGGAGAGACCCAGTACTTC.

The chain recombines TRBV5-1 with TRBJ2-5; 9 positions match TRBD2. The CDR3 has 15 amino acids. Trimming cost V 5 bases and J 5 bases; bases outside gene matches: 10. The V gene's germline CDR1 is SGHRS and CDR2 YFSETQ. For the CDR3, the DNA is TGCGCCAGCAGTTCAGGGCGGGGGGGCGTGGAGACCCAGTACTTC. Its translation: CASSSGRGGVETQYF.

The V gene is TRBV15, the J gene TRBJ2-7, with a weak D call TRBD2 (5 bases). CDR1 is LNHNV, CDR2 YYDKDF, per germline (reference sequence). V was shortened by 4 bases and J by 4 bases, with 11 bases between the two germline ends. The CDR3 is made up of 13 amino acids. The CDR3 region has the DNA TGTGCCACCAGCATCCTTAGAGGGTACGAGCAGTACTTC. This encodes CATSILRGYEQYF.

The chain carries TRBV5-5 and TRBJ1-2; 7 bases match TRBD1. V shed 4 bases and J 3 bases; nucleotides not matched to a gene: 6. CDR1 and CDR2 from the germline V gene are SGHKS and YYEKEE (reference sequence). The CDR3 runs to 14 residues. CDR3 region: CASSHRQGDYGYTF. DNA for the CDR3: TGTGCCAGCAGCCACCGACAGGGAGACTATGGCTACACCTTC.

The chain combines TRBV7-2 with TRBJ2-3; D is unclear. Between the trimmed V and J ends, which lost 5 bases and 3 bases, there was a span of 15 bases. The CDR3 consists of 15 residues. Per the germline V gene, CDR1 is SGHTA and CDR2 is FQGNSA. The CDR3 here is CASSRLRLPTDTQYF. The CDR3 DNA sequence: TGTGCCAGCAGCCGCCTTAGACTTCCTACAGATACGCAGTATTTT.

The V call is TRBV2, the J call TRBJ1-1, with D hard to call. The CDR3 is 13 amino acids. CDR1 and CDR2 (germline): SNHLY, FYNNEI. V was cut by 7 bases and J by 1 base, with 10 bases left in between. CDR3 DNA: TGTGCCAGCACGAGGACCGAGAACACTGAAGCTTTCTTT. Translating it yields CASTRTENTEAFF. The whole variable domain, filled in from reference TRBV2 and TRBJ1-1, reads EPEVTQTPSHQVTQMGQEVILRCVPISNHLYFYWYRQILGQKVEFLVSFYNNEISEKSEIFDDQFSVERPDGSNFTLKIRSTKLEDSAMYFCASTRTENTEAFFGQGTRLTVV.

The chain combines TRBV19 with TRBJ2-3; TRBD2 is a possible D gene (6 bases). V lost 3 bases and J lost 4, with 14 bases in between. Germline assignment: CDR1 LNHDA and CDR2 SQIVND (reference sequence). The length of the CDR3 is 15 residues. CDR3 coding DNA: TGTGCCAGTAGTATCGCCTTACTAGCTCCAGATACGCAGTATTTT. Translating it yields CASSIALLAPDTQYF.

This clone has more than one count but fewer than ten. The V and J genes are TRBV5-4 and TRBJ2-1; 15 bases are shared with TRBD2. Germline V gene lookup returns CDR1 SGHNT and CDR2 YYREEE (reference sequence). The CDR3 consists of 16 residues. The V gene end was trimmed by 2 bases and the J gene end by 8 bases; junction bases not matched to a gene: 5. In nucleotides, the CDR3 is TGTGCCAGCAGCTTTGGGACTAGCGGGGGGCCCTATGAGCAGTTCTTC. Amino acids: CASSFGTSGGPYEQFF.

This chain connects TRBV14 to TRBJ2-1; D is unclear. The V end was cut by 1 base, the J end by 10 bases, with 5 bases between. CDR3 length: 11 amino acids. Per the germline V gene, CDR1 is SGHDN and CDR2 is FVKESK. CDR3 region: CASSQGREQFF. CDR3 sequence (DNA): TGTGCCAGCAGCCAAGGCCGGGAGCAGTTCTTC.

As concerns this clone: The same CDR3 is also encoded by other DNA sequences in this sample. The chain employs TRBV5-1 and TRBJ2-1, with a possible D match to TRBD1 (5 bases). The CDR3 is made up of 14 amino acids. CDR1 SGHRS and CDR2 YFSETQ come from the germline V gene. The V and J ends lost 1 base and 5 bases respectively, with 10 bases between them. The CDR3 reads CASSLNRLNNEQFF. For the CDR3, the DNA is TGCGCCAGCAGCTTGAACAGGCTTAACAATGAGCAGTTCTTC.

CDR3 bases: TGTGCCAGCACGTACGCAGGGGGTCTTCGTGGCTACACCTTC. It codes for CASTYAGGLRGYTF. This chain connects TRBV2 to TRBJ1-2; TRBD1 aligns across 7 bases. CDR1 is SNHLY, CDR2 FYNNEI, per germline. The CDR3 sequence is 14 residues long. Unmatched junction bases numbered 12, after V lost 7 bases and J lost 7 bases.

The V call is TRBV11-2, the J call TRBJ2-7, with 11 bases fitting TRBD2. CDR1 and CDR2 from the germline V gene are SGHAT and FQNNGV. The CDR3 totals 15 residues. The V and J ends lost 5 bases and 3 bases, in that order; junction bases with no gene match: 6. For the CDR3, the DNA is TGTGCCAGCAGCGCGACTAGCGGGGCCTTCTACGAGCAGTACTTC. As protein: CASSATSGAFYEQYF.